The clone carrying this T cell receptor (beta chain) was seen a handful of times. Sequenced by immunoSEQ multiplex PCR; TCRdb stores in-frame clones only, minus some. The sample shows some 200,000 clones, approximately 81% of them seen only once. The CDR3 runs to 13 residues. Trimming pared 3 bases from V and 6 bases from J, leaving 11 bases between. CDR1 is MGHRA, CDR2 YSYEKL, per germline. The sample comes from a study of blood T cell repertoires in COVID-19. For the study at large: COVID-19 samples collected from the United States, Italy and Spain covered acute and convalescent phases.

The sample was peripheral blood. The clonotype comes from a woman in her sixties or seventies who had recovered from COVID-19. V gene TRBV4-1 combines with J gene TRBJ1-2; D is possibly TRBD1 (6 bases). In DNA form, the CDR3 reads TGCGCCAGCAGCCACGATTGGGGGCATGGCTACACCTTC. This codes for CASSHDWGHGYTF.